The present TCR beta chain was sequenced within a study of low-dose radiotherapy and immunotherapy resistance in tumors. TRAV and TRBV primers primed cDNA for both TCRalpha and TCRbeta. Using a constant-region primer together with a V-primer adapter, TCRs were subjected to 15 to 20 PCR cycles of amplification. TCRdb re-called the reads with MiXCR, one entry per CDR3 protein. The sample lists roughly 38,000 distinct CDR3 sequences, around 20% occurring once. The sample's time point: after trial treatment. Treatment meaning: LDRT plus nivolumab, ipilimumab, low-dose cyclophosphamide and aspirin (RACIN trial). Germline values: CDR1 MDHEN, CDR2 SYDVKM. The junction had 3 bases not matched to a gene; V was cut back by 7 bases and J by 3 bases. The CDR3 length is 14 residues.

The chain links TRBV28 to TRBJ2-3, with TRBD2 matching over 11 bases. This sequence was found in a female donor with ovarian cancer. The starting material was PBMCs, obtained after low-dose radiotherapy plus immunotherapy. CDR3 bases: TGTGCCAGCACTACTAGCGGGAGAACAGATACGCAGTATTTT. Its translation is CASTTSGRTDTQYF.